This T cell receptor (beta chain) was recorded in a study of T cell clonality in common variable immunodeficiency. CDR3 length: 16 residues. Looked up from germline, CDR1 is SGHRS and CDR2 is YFSETQ. Between the trimmed V and J ends, which lost 4 bases and 5 bases, there was a span of 18 bases. Study results and caveats: Fewer deletions and N-nucleotide insertions were reportedly seen in common variable immunodeficiency TCR beta sequences.

CVID subjects had received replacement immunoglobulin for at least one year. Ten or more counts support this clone. What it binds is not known. The read ends 3 residues early relative to the CDR3; the germline J gene fills the gap. This table comes from immunoSEQ multiplex PCR, and its TCRdb copy is limited to in-frame clones, with some not included. The sample was found to contain tens of thousands of clones, and every one recurs. The clonotype originates from a human donor with common variable immunodeficiency. The chain is built from TRBV5-1 and TRBJ1-4; a possible D gene is TRBD1 (5 bases). The material sequenced was peripheral blood mononuclear cells. CDR3 protein: CASSQDKGTSNEKLFF. Partial CDR3 DNA: TGCGCCAGCAGCCAGGATAAAGGGACTAGCAATGAAAAA.